The clone carrying this TCR beta chain was detected a few times. Its specificity is not known. Expressed TCRB transcripts got sequenced, as all isolated RNA was reverse transcribed. Only in-frame clones appear in the TCRdb table, and some are missing; sequencing was by immunoSEQ multiplex PCR. Here the sample spans some 200,000 clones, around 15% being singletons. This sample is part of a study of beta chain features in type 1 diabetes. Regarding the study as a whole: In every one of the four CD4+ subsets, TCRB CDR3s were moderately but significantly shorter in Type 1 diabetes patients.

The CDR3 loop spans 15 amino acids. From germline, CDR1 is MNHNY and CDR2 SVGAGI (reference sequence). Trimming removed 4 bases at V and 2 bases at J, with 14 bases between. The TCR comes from a man aged 25 to 40 with type 1 diabetes. Sample: naive CD4+ T cells from blood. The chain is built from TRBV6-6 and TRBJ2-5; TRBD1 is a possible D gene (5 bases). The CDR3 bases are TGTGCCAGCAGTTCGCGACAGTTTAATCAAGAGACCCAGTACTTC. This sequence encodes CASSSRQFNQETQYF.